Detailed here is one TCR beta chain. Repertoires were generated with immunoSEQ multiplex PCR, while TCRdb's copy carries only in-frame clones and drops some. The sample holds around 100,000 clones, roughly 90% seen once. There are 17 residues in the CDR3. Trimming removed 1 base from V and 8 bases from J, with 18 bases in between. Germline CDR1 is LGHNA and CDR2 is YNFKEQ. This entry belongs to a study of T cell changes during pregnancy in multiple sclerosis. The sample in question was peripheral blood, obtained after pregnancy. This clonotype was obtained from a female donor with multiple sclerosis, enrolled in a pregnancy study. The V call is TRBV4-2, the J call TRBJ1-6; no clear D gene. CDR3 nucleotides: TGTGCCAGCAGCCAAGTTGGCATCCCGTCAGAAGATTCACCCCTCCACTTT. Translated, it gives CASSQVGIPSEDSPLHF.